This T cell receptor beta chain was sequenced for a study of blood T cells in healthy people across ages. Through a sample-barcoded 5' primer and a J-beta primer mix, a second PCR was run for roughly 6 to 11 cycles. TCRdb redid the calling of the 5' RACE reads with MiXCR, one entry per CDR3 protein. Among 600,000 to 850,000 distinct CDR3 sequences listed, roughly two fifths were seen once. This clonotype was recorded only once. Its antigen is not known. V dropped 6 bases and J dropped 2 bases, with 20 bases sitting between them. Per germline, CDR1 MDHEN and CDR2 SYDVKM. This CDR3 region has 17 residues. Each individual donor underwent a draw of approximately 9.6 milliliters of peripheral blood. General observations from the study: It was held that the diversity estimates obtained from one million T cells were underestimates.

The source material was blood. The chain joins TRBV28 to TRBJ1-5; D might be TRBD1 (6 bases). The receptor comes from a woman in her sixties in good health. DNA for the CDR3: TGTGCCAGCAGCTTGTGGGGGGGCAGGGTTCGCAATCAGCCCCAGCATTTT. This codes for CASSLWGGRVRNQPQHF.